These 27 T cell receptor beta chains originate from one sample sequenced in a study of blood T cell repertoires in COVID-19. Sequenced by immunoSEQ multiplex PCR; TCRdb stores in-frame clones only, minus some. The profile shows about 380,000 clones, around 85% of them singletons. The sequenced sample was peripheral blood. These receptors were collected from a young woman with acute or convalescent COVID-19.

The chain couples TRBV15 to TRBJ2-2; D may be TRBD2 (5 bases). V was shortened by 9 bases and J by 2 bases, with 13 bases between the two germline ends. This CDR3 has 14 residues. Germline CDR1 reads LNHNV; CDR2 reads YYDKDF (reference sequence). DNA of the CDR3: TGTGCCACGAGAGCGGACGGTAACACCGGGGAGCTGTTTTTT. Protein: CATRADGNTGELFF.

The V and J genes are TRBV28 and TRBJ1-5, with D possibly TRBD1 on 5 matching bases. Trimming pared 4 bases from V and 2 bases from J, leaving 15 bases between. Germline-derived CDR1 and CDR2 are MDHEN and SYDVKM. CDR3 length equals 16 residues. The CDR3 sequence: CASSSGRQGRNQPQHF. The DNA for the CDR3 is TGTGCCAGCAGTTCCGGTAGGCAGGGCCGCAATCAGCCCCAGCATTTT.

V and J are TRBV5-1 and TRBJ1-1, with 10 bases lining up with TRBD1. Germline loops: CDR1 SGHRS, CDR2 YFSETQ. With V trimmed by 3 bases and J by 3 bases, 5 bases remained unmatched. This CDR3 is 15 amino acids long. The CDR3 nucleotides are TGCGCCAGCAGCTGGGGGACAGGGGCTTACACTGAAGCTTTCTTT. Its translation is CASSWGTGAYTEAFF.

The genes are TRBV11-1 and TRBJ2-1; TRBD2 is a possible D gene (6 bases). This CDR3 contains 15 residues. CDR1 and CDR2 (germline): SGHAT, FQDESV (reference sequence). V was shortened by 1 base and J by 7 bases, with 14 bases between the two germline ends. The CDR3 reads CASSLGIAEGNEQFF. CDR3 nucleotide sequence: TGTGCCAGCAGCTTAGGTATAGCGGAGGGGAATGAGCAGTTCTTC. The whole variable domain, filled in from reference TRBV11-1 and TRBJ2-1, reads EAEVAQSPRYKITEKSQAVAFWCDPISGHATLYWYRQILGQGPELLVQFQDESVVDDSQLPKDRFSAERLKGVDSTLKIQPAELGDSAMYLCASSLGIAEGNEQFFGPGTRLTVL.

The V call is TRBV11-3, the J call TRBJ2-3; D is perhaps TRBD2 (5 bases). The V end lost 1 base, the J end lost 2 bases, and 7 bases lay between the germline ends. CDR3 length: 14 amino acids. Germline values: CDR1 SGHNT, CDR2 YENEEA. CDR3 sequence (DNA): TGTGCCAGCAGCTTAGGAGCGGCCACAGATACGCAGTATTTT. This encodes CASSLGAATDTQYF.

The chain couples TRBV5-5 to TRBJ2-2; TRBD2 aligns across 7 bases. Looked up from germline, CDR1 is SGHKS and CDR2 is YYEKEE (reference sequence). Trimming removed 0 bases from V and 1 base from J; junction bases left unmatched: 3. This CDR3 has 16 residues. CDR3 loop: CASSLGAGRNTGELFF. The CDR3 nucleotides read TGTGCCAGCAGCTTGGGAGCGGGGCGGAACACCGGGGAGCTGTTTTTT.

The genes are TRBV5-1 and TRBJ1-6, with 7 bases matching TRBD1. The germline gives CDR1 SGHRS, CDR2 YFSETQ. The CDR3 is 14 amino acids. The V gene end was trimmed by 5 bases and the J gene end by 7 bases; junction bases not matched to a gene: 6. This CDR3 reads CASRVGQPNSPLHF. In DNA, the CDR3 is TGCGCCAGCAGAGTGGGACAGCCAAATTCACCCCTCCACTTT.

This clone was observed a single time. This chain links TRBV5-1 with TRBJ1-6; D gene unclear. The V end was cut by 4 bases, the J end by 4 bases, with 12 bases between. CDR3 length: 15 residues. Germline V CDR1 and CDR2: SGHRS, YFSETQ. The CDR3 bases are TGCGCCAGCAGCCTCTCCGGGATGTATAATTCACCCCTCCACTTT. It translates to CASSLSGMYNSPLHF.

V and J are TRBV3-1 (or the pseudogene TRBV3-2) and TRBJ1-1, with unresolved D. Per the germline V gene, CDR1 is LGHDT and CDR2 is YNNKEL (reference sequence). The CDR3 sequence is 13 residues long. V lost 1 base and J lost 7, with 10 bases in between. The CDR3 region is CASSQGQWFEAFF. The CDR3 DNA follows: TGTGCCAGCAGCCAAGGGCAGTGGTTTGAAGCTTTCTTT.

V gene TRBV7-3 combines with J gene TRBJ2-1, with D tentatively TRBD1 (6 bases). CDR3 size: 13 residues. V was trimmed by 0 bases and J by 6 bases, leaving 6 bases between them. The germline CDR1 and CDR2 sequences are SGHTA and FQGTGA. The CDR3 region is CASSLTGANEQFF. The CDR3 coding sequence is TGTGCCAGCAGCTTAACGGGGGCCAATGAGCAGTTCTTC.

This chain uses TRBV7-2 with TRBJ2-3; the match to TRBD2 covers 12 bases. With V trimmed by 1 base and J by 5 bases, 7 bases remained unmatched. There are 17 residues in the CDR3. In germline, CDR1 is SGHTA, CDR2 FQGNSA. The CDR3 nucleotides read TGTGCCAGCAGCTTAGATTTACTAGCGGGAGGAGGAGATACGCAGTATTTT. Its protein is CASSLDLLAGGGDTQYF.

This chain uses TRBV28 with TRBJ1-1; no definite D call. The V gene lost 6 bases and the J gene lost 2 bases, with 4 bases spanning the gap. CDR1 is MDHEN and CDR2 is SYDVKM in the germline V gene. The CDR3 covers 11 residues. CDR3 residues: CASRTNTEAFF. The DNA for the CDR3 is TGTGCCAGCAGAACTAACACTGAAGCTTTCTTT.

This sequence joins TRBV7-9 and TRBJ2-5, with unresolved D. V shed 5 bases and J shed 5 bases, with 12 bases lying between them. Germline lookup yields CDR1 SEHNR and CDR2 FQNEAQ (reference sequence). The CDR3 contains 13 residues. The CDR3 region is CASSPYPEETQYF. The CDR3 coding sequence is TGTGCCAGCAGCCCCTATCCGGAGGAGACCCAGTACTTC. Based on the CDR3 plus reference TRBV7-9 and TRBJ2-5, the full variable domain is DTGVSQNPRHKITKRGQNVTFRCDPISEHNRLYWYRQTLGQGPEFLTYFQNEAQLEKSRLLSDRFSAERPKGSFSTLEIQRTEQGDSAMYLCASSPYPEETQYFGPGTRLLVL.

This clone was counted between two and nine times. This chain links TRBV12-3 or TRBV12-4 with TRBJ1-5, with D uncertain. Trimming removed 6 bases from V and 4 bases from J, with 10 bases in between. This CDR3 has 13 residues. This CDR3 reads CASRETGNQPQHF. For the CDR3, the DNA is TGTGCCAGCAGGGAGACGGGTAATCAGCCCCAGCATTTT.

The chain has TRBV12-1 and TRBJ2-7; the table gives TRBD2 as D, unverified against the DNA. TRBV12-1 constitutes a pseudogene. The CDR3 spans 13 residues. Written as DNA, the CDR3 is TGTGCCAGCAGCTTTGCAGCCGCCCACGAGCAGTACTTC. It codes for CASSFAAAHEQYF.

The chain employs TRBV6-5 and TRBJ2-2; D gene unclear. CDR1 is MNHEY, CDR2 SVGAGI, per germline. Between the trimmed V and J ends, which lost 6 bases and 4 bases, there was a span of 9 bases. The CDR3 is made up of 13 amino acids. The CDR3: CASRSPGTGELFF. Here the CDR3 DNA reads TGTGCCAGCAGAAGCCCGGGCACCGGGGAGCTGTTTTTT.

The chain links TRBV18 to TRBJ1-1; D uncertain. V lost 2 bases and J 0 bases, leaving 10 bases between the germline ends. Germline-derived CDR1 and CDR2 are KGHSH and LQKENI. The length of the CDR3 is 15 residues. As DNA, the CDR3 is TGTGCCAGCTCACCAAGTAACAGTTTGAACACTGAAGCTTTCTTT. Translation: CASSPSNSLNTEAFF.

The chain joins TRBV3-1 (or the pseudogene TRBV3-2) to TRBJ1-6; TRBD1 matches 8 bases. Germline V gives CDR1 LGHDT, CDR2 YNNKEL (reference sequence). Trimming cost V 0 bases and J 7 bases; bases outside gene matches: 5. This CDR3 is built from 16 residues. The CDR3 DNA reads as TGTGCCAGCAGCCAAGATCGGAGGACAGGGAATTCACCCCTCCACTTT. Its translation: CASSQDRRTGNSPLHF.

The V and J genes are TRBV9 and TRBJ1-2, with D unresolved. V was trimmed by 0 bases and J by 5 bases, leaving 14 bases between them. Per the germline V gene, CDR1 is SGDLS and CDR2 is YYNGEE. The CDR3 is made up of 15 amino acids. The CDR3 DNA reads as TGTGCCAGCAGCGTAGGGGGAGGAGAAATGTATGGCTACACCTTC. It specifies CASSVGGGEMYGYTF.

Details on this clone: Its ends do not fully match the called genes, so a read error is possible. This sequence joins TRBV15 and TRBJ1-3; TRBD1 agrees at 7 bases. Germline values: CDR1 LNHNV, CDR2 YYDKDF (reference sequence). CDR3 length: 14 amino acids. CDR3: CATSIRQGGSTIYF. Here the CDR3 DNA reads TGTGCCACCAGCATCCGACAGGGAGGAAGCACCATATATTTT.

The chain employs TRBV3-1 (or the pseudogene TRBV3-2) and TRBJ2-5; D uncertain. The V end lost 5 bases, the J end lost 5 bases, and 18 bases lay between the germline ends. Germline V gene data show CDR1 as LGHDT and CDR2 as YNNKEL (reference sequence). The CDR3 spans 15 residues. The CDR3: CASSFNSLASETQYF. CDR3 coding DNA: TGTGCCAGCAGCTTCAACTCCCTTGCATCCGAGACCCAGTACTTC.

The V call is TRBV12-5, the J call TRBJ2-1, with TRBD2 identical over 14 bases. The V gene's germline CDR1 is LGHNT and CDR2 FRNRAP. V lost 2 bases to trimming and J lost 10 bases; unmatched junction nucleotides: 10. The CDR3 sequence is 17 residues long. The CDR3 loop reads CASGLPLTGLAGEEQFF. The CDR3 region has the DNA TGTGCTAGTGGTTTGCCCTTGACGGGACTAGCGGGAGAGGAGCAGTTCTTC.

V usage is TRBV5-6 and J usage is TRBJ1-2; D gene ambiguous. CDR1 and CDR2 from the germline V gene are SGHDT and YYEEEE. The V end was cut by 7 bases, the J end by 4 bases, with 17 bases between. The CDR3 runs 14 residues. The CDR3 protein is CASAPGVLFYGYTF. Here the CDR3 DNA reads TGTGCCAGCGCTCCCGGGGTCCTATTCTATGGCTACACCTTC. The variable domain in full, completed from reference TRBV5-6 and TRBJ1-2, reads DAGVTQSPTHLIKTRGQQVTLRCSPKSGHDTVSWYQQALGQGPQFIFQYYEEEERQRGNFPDRFSGHQFPNYSSELNVNALLLGDSALYLCASAPGVLFYGYTFGSGTRLTVV.

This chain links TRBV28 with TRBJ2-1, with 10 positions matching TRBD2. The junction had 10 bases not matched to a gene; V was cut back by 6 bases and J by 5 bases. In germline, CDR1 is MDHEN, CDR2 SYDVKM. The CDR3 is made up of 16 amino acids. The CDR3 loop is CASSPPSGRFDNEQFF. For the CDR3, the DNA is TGTGCCAGCAGCCCACCTAGCGGGAGATTCGACAATGAGCAGTTCTTC. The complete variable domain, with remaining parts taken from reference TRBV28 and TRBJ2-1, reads DVKVTQSSRYLVKRTGEKVFLECVQDMDHENMFWYRQDPGLGLRLIYFSYDVKMKEKGDIPEGYSVSREKKERFSLILESASTNQTSMYLCASSPPSGRFDNEQFFGPGTRLTVL.

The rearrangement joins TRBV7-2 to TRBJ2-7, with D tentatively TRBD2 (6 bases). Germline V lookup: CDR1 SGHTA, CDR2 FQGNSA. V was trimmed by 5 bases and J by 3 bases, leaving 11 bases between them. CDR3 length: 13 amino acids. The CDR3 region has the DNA TGTGCCAGCAGCGGGGACTCAGTCTACGAGCAGTACTTC. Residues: CASSGDSVYEQYF.

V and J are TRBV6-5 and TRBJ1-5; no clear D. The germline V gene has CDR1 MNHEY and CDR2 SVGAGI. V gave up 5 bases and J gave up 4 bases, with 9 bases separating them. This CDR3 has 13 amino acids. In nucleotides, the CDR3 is TGTGCCAGCAGTCCGCGGGGAAATCAGCCCCAGCATTTT. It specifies CASSPRGNQPQHF.

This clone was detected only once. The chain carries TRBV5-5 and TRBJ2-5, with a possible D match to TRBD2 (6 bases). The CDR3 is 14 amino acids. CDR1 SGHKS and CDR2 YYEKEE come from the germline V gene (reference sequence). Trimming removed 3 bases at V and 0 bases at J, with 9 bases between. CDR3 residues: CASSYLAYQETQYF. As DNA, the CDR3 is TGTGCCAGCAGCTACCTAGCGTACCAAGAGACCCAGTACTTC.